This T cell receptor (beta chain) originates from a study of PD-1 blockade in classical Hodgkin lymphoma. Study information: The nivolumab dose that patients received was 3 mg/kg, given intravenously every 2 weeks.

TCRdb keeps only in-frame clones here, not all; method: immunoSEQ multiplex PCR. The sample contains 100,000 to 120,000 clones, roughly 90% of which appear only once. With respect to this clone: What it recognizes is unknown.

Time point given: cycle 4 day 1 (C4D1), after 5 to 7 weeks of nivolumab. Brentuximab vedotin exposure varied among the patients, all of whom had relapsed after autologous stem cell transplantation. Study-wide results and limits: Nivolumab starters within 1 year of ASCT were excluded. Repertoire differences have undefined causes, possibly disease activity or prior therapy.

CDR1 and CDR2 (germline): MNHNS, SASEGT. Trimming stripped 7 bases from V and 1 base from J, with 13 bases between. This CDR3 comprises 14 residues. This clonotype was sampled from a human donor with classical Hodgkin lymphoma. The sample consisted of peripheral blood mononuclear cells (PBMCs), taken before the fourth cycle of nivolumab. V is TRBV6-1 and J is TRBJ1-1; possibly TRBD1 for D (5 bases). The CDR3 coding sequence is TGTGCCAGCAACAAATTTGGGGGGAACACTGAAGCTTTCTTT. The encoded protein is CASNKFGGNTEAFF.